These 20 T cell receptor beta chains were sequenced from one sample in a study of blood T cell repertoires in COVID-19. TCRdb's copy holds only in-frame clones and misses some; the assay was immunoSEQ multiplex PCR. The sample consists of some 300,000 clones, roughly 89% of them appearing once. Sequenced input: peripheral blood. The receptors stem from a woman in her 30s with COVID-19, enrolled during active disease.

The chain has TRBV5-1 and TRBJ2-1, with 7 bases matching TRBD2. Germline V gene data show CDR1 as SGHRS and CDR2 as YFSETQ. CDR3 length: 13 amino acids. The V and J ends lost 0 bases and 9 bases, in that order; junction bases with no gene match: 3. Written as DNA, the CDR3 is TGCGCCAGCAGCTTGGGACTAGCTTTTGAGCAGTTCTTC. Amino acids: CASSLGLAFEQFF.

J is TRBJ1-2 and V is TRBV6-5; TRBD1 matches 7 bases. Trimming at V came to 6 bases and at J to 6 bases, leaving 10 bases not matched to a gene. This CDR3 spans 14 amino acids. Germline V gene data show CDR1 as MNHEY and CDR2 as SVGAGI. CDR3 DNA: TGTGCCAGCAGAACGCAGACAGGGTCAAATGGCTACACCTTC. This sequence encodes CASRTQTGSNGYTF.

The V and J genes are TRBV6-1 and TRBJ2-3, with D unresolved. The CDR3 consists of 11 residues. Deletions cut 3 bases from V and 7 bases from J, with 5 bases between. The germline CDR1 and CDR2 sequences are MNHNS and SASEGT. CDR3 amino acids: CASSEAYTQYF. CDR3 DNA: TGTGCCAGCAGTGAGGCCTATACGCAGTATTTT.

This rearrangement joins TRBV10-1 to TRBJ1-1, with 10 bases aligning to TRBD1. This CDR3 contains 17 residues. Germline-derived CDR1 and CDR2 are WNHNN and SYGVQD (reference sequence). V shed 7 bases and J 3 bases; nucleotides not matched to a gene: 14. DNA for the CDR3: TGCGCCAGCACTCCAGGTCCCGGGACAGGGGACCACACTGAAGCTTTCTTT. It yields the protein CASTPGPGTGDHTEAFF.

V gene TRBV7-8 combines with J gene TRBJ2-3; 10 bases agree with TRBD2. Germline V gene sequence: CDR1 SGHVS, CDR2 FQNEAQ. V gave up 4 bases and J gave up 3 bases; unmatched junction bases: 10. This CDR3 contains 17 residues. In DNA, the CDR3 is TGTGCCAGCAGCTCCCGTTCAGGAGCGGGGGGGACAGATACGCAGTATTTT. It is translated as CASSSRSGAGGTDTQYF.

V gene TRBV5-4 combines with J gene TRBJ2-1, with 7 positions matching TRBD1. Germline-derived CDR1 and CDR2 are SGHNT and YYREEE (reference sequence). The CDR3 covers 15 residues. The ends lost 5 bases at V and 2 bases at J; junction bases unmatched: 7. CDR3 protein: CASRRDRVPYNEQFF. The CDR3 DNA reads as TGTGCCAGCAGACGTGACAGGGTCCCCTACAATGAGCAGTTCTTC.

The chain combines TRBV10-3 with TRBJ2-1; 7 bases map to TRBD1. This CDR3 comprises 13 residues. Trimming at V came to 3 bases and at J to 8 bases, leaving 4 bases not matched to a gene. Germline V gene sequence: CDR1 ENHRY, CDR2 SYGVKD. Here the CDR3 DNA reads TGTGCCATCAGTGAACGACAGGGCCATGAGCAGTTCTTC. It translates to CAISERQGHEQFF.

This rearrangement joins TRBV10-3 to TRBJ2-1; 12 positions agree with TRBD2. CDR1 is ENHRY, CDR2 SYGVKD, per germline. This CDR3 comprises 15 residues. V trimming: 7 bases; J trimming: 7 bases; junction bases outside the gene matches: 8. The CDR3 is CAIKASGTSGNEQFF. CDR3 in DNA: TGTGCCATCAAGGCTTCCGGGACTAGCGGGAATGAGCAGTTCTTC.

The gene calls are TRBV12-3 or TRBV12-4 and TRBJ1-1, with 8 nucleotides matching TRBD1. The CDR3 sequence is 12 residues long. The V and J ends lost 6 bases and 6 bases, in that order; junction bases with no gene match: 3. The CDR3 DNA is TGTGCCAGCAGCCAGACAGGGGCTGAAGCTTTCTTT. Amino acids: CASSQTGAEAFF.

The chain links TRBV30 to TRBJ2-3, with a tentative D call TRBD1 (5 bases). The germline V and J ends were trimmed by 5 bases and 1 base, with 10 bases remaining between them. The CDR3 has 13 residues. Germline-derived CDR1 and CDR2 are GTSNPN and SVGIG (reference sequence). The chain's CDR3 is CAWEIGGTDTQYF. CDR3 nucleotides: TGTGCCTGGGAAATAGGGGGCACAGATACGCAGTATTTT.

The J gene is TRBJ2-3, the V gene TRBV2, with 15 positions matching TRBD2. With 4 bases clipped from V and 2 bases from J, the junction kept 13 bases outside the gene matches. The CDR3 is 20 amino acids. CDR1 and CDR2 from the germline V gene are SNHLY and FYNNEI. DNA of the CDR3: TGTGCCAGCAGTGCATTACGGACTAGCGGGGGGGCTGATGACACAGATACGCAGTATTTT. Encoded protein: CASSALRTSGGADDTDTQYF.

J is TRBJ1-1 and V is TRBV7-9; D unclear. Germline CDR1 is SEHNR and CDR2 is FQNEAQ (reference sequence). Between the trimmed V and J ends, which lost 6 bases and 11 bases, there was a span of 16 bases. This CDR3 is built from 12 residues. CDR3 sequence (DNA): TGTGCCAGCAGTCAACTCCAGCTGGAGGCTTTCTTT. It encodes CASSQLQLEAFF.

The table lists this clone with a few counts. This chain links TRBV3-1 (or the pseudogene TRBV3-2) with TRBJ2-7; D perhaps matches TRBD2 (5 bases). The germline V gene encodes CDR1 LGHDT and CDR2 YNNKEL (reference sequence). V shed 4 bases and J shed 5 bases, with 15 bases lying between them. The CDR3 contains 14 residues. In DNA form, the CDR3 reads TGTGCCAGCAGCCGAACGGGGTCCCAGAACGAGCAGTACTTC. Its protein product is CASSRTGSQNEQYF.

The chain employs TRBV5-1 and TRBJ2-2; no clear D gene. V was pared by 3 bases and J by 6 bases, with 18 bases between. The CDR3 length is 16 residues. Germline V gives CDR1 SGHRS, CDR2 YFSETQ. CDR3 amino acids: CASSSPRGSPAGELFF. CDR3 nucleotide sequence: TGCGCCAGCAGCTCCCCCCGCGGCTCCCCGGCCGGGGAGCTGTTTTTT.

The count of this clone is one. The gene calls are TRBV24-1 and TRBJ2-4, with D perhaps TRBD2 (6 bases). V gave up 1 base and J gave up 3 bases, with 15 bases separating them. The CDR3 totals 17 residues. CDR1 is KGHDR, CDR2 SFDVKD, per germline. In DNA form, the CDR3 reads TGTGCCACCAGTGATTTCCCCCAAAAGCGGGTCAAAAACATTCAGTACTTC. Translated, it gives CATSDFPQKRVKNIQYF.

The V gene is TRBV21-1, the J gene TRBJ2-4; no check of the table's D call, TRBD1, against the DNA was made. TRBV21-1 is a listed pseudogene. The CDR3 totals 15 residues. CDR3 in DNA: TGTGCCAGCAGGCGGACAGGGGTATCCAAAAACATTCAGTACTTC. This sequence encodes CASRRTGVSKNIQYF.

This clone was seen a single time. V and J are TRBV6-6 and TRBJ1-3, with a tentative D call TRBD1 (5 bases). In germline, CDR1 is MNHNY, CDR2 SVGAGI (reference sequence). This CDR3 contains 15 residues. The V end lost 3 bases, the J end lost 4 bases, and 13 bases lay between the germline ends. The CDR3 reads CASSYGGRAGNTIYF. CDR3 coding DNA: TGTGCCAGCAGTTATGGTGGCAGGGCCGGAAACACCATATATTTT.

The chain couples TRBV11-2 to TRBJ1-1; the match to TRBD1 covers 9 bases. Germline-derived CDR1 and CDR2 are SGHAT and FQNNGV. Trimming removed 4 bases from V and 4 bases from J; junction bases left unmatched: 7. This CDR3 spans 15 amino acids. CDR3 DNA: TGTGCCAGCAGCTCCAACAGGGGGCGAATCACTGAAGCTTTCTTT. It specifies CASSSNRGRITEAFF.

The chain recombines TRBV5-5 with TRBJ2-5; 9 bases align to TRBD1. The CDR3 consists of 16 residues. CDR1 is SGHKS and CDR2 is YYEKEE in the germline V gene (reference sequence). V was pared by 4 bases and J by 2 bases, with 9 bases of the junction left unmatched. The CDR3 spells CASSPPRGTGQETQYF. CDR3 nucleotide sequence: TGTGCCAGCAGCCCCCCGCGGGGGACAGGGCAAGAGACCCAGTACTTC.

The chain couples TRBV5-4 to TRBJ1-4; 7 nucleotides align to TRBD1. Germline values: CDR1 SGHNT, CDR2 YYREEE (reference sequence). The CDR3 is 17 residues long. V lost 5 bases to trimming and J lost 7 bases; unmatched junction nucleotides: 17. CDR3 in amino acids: CASSPPPGSQGGEKLFF. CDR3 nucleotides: TGTGCCAGCAGTCCACCGCCGGGGAGCCAGGGGGGTGAAAAACTGTTTTTT.